Listed below are T cell receptor beta chains from one sample, sequenced in a study of blood T cell repertoires in COVID-19. TCRdb keeps only in-frame clones here, not all; method: immunoSEQ multiplex PCR. The table records 120,000 to 150,000 clones, about 84% of them present only once. Specimen: PBMCs or T cells enriched from blood (not recorded which). These receptors all stem from a woman aged 18 to 35 who had been exposed to COVID-19. Each CDR3 is given with its conserved first and last residue. A D gene is named only where the DNA matches it firmly. For some rows the clone size is stated as once, few or many, or as a class when expanded; others skip it.

V	D	J	size	DNA	CDR3
TRBV7-9	.	TRBJ1-1	once	TGTGCCAGCAGCCTCCCCCCCGGGGTGGCTTTCTTT	CASSLPPGVAFF
TRBV27	.	TRBJ2-7	.	TGTGCCAGCAGTACTAACTACGGGAGCTACGAGCAGTACTTC	CASSTNYGSYEQYF
TRBV4-2	.	TRBJ2-1	.	TGTGCCAGCAGCCAAGCGGGAGAGGTCGATGAGCAGTTCTTC	CASSQAGEVDEQFF
TRBV6-1	TRBD1	TRBJ1-3	.	TGTGCCAGCAGTGCTCGGACAGGGGGCAAGGGAAACACCATATATTTT	CASSARTGGKGNTIYF
TRBV9	.	TRBJ2-7	.	TGTGCCAGCAGCGTACCCAGAAGCTCCTACGAGCAGTACTTC	CASSVPRSSYEQYF
TRBV25-1	.	TRBJ1-4	few	TGTGCCAGCACCGAAGGGGGAACTAATGAAAAACTGTTTTTT	CASTEGGTNEKLFF
TRBV5-1	.	TRBJ1-1	.	TGCGCCAGCAGCTTGGACGGGGGGGAAGCTTTCTTT	CASSLDGGEAFF
TRBV23-1	TRBD2	TRBJ2-1	.	TGCGCCAGCAGTCAATCACCGGGAGGAAATATTCCCTTCTCCTACAATGAGCAGTTCTTC	CASSQSPGGNIPFSYNEQFF
TRBV7-8	.	TRBJ2-1	.	TGTGCCAGCAGCCCCCTCCGTGGGAGCTCCTACAATGAGCAGTTCTTC	CASSPLRGSSYNEQFF
TRBV11-2	.	TRBJ2-1	few	TGTGCCAGCAGCTTATCCGCAGGTACAAGTAATGAGCAGTTCTTC	CASSLSAGTSNEQFF
TRBV4-3	.	TRBJ1-5	few	TGCGCCAGCAGCCAAGATTGGTCCCCAGGGGTCGGACAGCCCCAGCATTTT	CASSQDWSPGVGQPQHF
TRBV28	.	TRBJ1-3	.	TGTGCCAGCAGTTTATCGGTGCCCTCTGGAAACACCATATATTTT	CASSLSVPSGNTIYF
TRBV28	.	TRBJ1-4	.	TGTGCCAGCAGAGAGGCAACTAATGAAAAACTGTTTTTT	CASREATNEKLFF
TRBV12-5	.	TRBJ1-4	.	TGTGCTAGTGGTTTGCCGGAGCTTAATGAAAAACTGTTTTTT	CASGLPELNEKLFF
TRBV28	TRBD2	TRBJ2-1	.	TGTGCCAGCAGTGACCGGACTAGCGGGTCCTACAATGAGCAGTTCTTC	CASSDRTSGSYNEQFF
TRBV6-2/TRBV6-3	TRBD1	TRBJ1-6	.	TGTGCCAGCAGTTCCGTAGGACAGGTGGATTCACCCCTCCACTTT	CASSSVGQVDSPLHF
TRBV5-1	.	TRBJ1-4	.	TGCGCCAGCAGCTCCATTGACACCACAACTAATGAAAAACTGTTTTTT	CASSSIDTTTNEKLFF
TRBV7-2	TRBD1	TRBJ1-2	.	TGTGCCAGCAGCTACGGGACAGGGGGCCCCTATGGCTACACCTTC	CASSYGTGGPYGYTF
TRBV29-1	.	TRBJ2-7	.	TGCAGCGTTCATAAGCTTGGGGGGAGCTCCTACGAGCAGTACTTC	CSVHKLGGSSYEQYF
TRBV3-1/TRBV3-2	.	TRBJ2-2	.	TGTGCCAGCATAGGCAGCGCGAACACCGGGGAGCTGTTTTTT	CASIGSANTGELFF
TRBV2	TRBD2	TRBJ2-5	.	TGTGCCAACGAGGGGACTAGCGGGAGTATCCAAGAGACCCAGTACTTC	CANEGTSGSIQETQYF
TRBV5-5	.	TRBJ2-1	.	TGTGCCAGCAGCTTGGCCCCCGACTACCTCTGGAATGAGCAGTTCTTC	CASSLAPDYLWNEQFF
TRBV5-4	TRBD1	TRBJ1-4	.	TGTGCCAGCAGCGTACAGGGGGCGGGTGAAAAACTGTTTTTT	CASSVQGAGEKLFF
TRBV2	.	TRBJ1-5	.	TGTGCCAGCAGTGGCCCTGCGGGGAGTCAGCCCCAGCATTTT	CASSGPAGSQPQHF
TRBV28	.	TRBJ1-2	.	TGTGCCAGCAGTTTAAATGGGGCAAGGGTGGATGGCTACACCTTC	CASSLNGARVDGYTF
TRBV7-9	.	TRBJ2-1	.	TGTGCCAGCAGCTCGGAAGCGCCCTACAATGAGCAGTTCTTC	CASSSEAPYNEQFF
TRBV6-6	TRBD2	TRBJ2-7	.	TGTGCCAGCAGTCAAAACGAGGCGGGGGGACGCTCCTACGAGCAGTACTTC	CASSQNEAGGRSYEQYF
TRBV18	TRBD1	TRBJ1-1	.	TGTGCCAGCTCACCATGGGATCCAGGGGGCATAGGCACTGAAGCTTTCTTT	CASSPWDPGGIGTEAFF
TRBV12-5	.	TRBJ2-7	.	TGTGCTAGTGGTTTGAGTCGGGACGAGCAGTACTTC	CASGLSRDEQYF
TRBV28	.	TRBJ1-3	.	TGTGCCAGCAGTTCACGGGGGTCTGGAAACACCATATATTTT	CASSSRGSGNTIYF
TRBV12-3/TRBV12-4	.	TRBJ1-2	.	TGTGCCAGCAGTTTAGGAGGGTGGTATGGCTACACCTTC	CASSLGGWYGYTF
TRBV7-9	TRBD1	TRBJ2-7	.	TGTGCCAGCAGCTCCCCCAGGGCAGGGGGCAGGGGTTCCTACGAGCAGTACTTC	CASSSPRAGGRGSYEQYF
TRBV5-5	.	TRBJ1-5	few	TGTGCCAGCAGCTTGGGACACCTCAATCAGCCCCAGCATTTT	CASSLGHLNQPQHF
TRBV20-1	.	TRBJ2-2	.	TGCAGTGCCAGGGGTGTCGGGGAGCTGTTTTTT	CSARGVGELFF
TRBV28	.	TRBJ2-4	.	TGTGCCAGCAGCCGGTCGGGTAACCAAAACATTCAGTACTTC	CASSRSGNQNIQYF
TRBV7-8	TRBD2	TRBJ2-2	.	TGTGCCAGCAGCTTCCTTAGCGGGAGAGGTACCGGGGAGCTGTTTTTT	CASSFLSGRGTGELFF
TRBV18	.	TRBJ1-2	.	TGTGCCAGCTCACCTAACCCAGCCCAAGGGGAAGGCTACACCTTC	CASSPNPAQGEGYTF
TRBV15	.	TRBJ2-7	.	TGTGCCACCAGCAGAGATCTGAGAGATAACGAGCAGTACTTC	CATSRDLRDNEQYF
TRBV2	.	TRBJ1-2	.	TGTGCCAGACAGGGTCGGTATGGCTACACCTTC	CARQGRYGYTF
TRBV11-3	TRBD2	TRBJ2-1	once	TGTGCCAGCAGCTTCGCTAGCGGGATAGGGTATGAGCAGTTCTTC	CASSFASGIGYEQFF
TRBV28	TRBD1	TRBJ1-1	.	TGTGCCAGCCGAAGACAGGGCGGCACTGAAGCTTTCTTT	CASRRQGGTEAFF
TRBV19	.	TRBJ1-1	.	TGTGCCAGTAGTACAAACCAGGACACTGAAGCTTTCTTT	CASSTNQDTEAFF
TRBV29-1	.	TRBJ1-2	.	TGCAGCGTTGATCAGGCAGCCACTTATGGCTACACCTTC	CSVDQAATYGYTF
TRBV2	TRBD1	TRBJ1-2	.	TGTGCCAGCAGTGGGACTGACAGGGGCCACTATGGCTACACCTTC	CASSGTDRGHYGYTF
TRBV6-2/TRBV6-3	.	TRBJ1-5	.	TGTGCCAGCAGTTACGGGAGGGACTATAGCAATCAGCCCCAGCATTTT	CASSYGRDYSNQPQHF
TRBV9	.	TRBJ2-2	.	TGTGCCAGCAGTAGGAGCGGAGCTAACACCGGGGAGCTGTTTTTT	CASSRSGANTGELFF
TRBV7-9	.	TRBJ1-2	.	TGTGCCAGCAGCTTCATAGGAACTACCTATGGCTACACCTTC	CASSFIGTTYGYTF
TRBV27	.	TRBJ1-5	.	TGTGCCAGCAGTTTCCGCAGAAGCAATCAGCCCCAGCATTTT	CASSFRRSNQPQHF